Listed below are T cell receptor beta chains from one sample, sequenced in a study of T cell responses to AZD1222 COVID-19 vaccine. The protocol was immunoSEQ multiplex PCR, while the TCRdb copy is restricted to in-frame clones and leaves out a portion. The sample shows more than 95,000 clones, 88% of them seen only once. Here the sequenced sample was peripheral blood, taken on day 0 of AZD1222 vaccination. The receptors were gathered from an adult in good health. Each CDR3 is given with its conserved first and last residue. Each record gives: D gene, J gene, V gene, CDR3 DNA, CDR3 protein. The D gene is left open where the match is weak.

TRBD2	TRBJ2-1	TRBV6-6	TGTGCCAGCAGCTACACCCGCGGACTAGCGGGGGGCTACTCCAGCTCCTACAATGAGCAGTTCTTC	CASSYTRGLAGGYSSSYNEQFF
-	TRBJ2-7	TRBV10-3	TGTGCCATCAGTGAGAATCAGGGCCCCTACGAGCAGTACTTC	CAISENQGPYEQYF
-	TRBJ2-7	TRBV27	TGTGCCAGCAGTTTTTCACCCGGGGGCTCCTACGAGCAGTACTTC	CASSFSPGGSYEQYF
-	TRBJ2-2	TRBV4-3	TGCGCCAGCAGACGTCAGTCCCGGAACACCGGGGAGCTGTTTTTT	CASRRQSRNTGELFF
-	TRBJ1-6	TRBV7-9	TGTGCCAGCAGCTTAGCCAGAGAAATCTCCTATAATTCACCCCTCCACTTT	CASSLAREISYNSPLHF
-	TRBJ2-7	TRBV6-1	TGTGCCAGCAGTGAAGCGAAGGGTTGGGGCGAGCAGTACTTC	CASSEAKGWGEQYF
TRBD1	TRBJ1-6	TRBV4-3	TGCGCCAGCAGCCAAGTGGCAGGGGGGGTCCTCCACTTT	CASSQVAGGVLHF
-	TRBJ2-3	TRBV19	TGTGCCAGTAGTGAAGGCAGGGGGCAGTATTTT	CASSEGRGQYF
TRBD2	TRBJ2-2	TRBV27	TGTGCCACCGCGGCGGGACTAGCGACCGGGGAGCTGTTTTTT	CATAAGLATGELFF
-	TRBJ2-3	TRBV2	TGTGCCAGCAGCCGCCGTGGGGGCCGAGGTGCAGATACGCAGTATTTT	CASSRRGGRGADTQYF
TRBD1	TRBJ1-1	TRBV25-1	TGTGCCAGCAGTGCCTACAGGGGGACGAACACTGAAGCTTTCTTT	CASSAYRGTNTEAFF